The T cell receptor beta chain under discussion was sequenced for a study of shared clonotypes between healthy human individuals (dated by TCRdb to about 2020). Study-wide context: The cohort comprised two women and three men aged 18 to 49 years. For each donor, CD4 naive and CD4 memory were each run on three plates, CD8 naive on two plates, and CD8 memory on one plate. To estimate repertoire size and how much clonotype sharing occurs between individuals, the study deeply sequenced the blood TCR repertoires of 5 or 6 healthy adults. To increase sequencing depth and limit assay-specific biases, TCR repertoire library preparation and sequencing were carried out by different laboratories using diverse techniques. Each donor's leukapheresis produced roughly between roughly 0.85 and 9.5 billion PBMCs. General study outcomes and caveats: Only blood was sampled, and tissue TCR repertoires likely differ from those in blood. Incomplete sequencing was indicated by rarefaction of sorted-subset datasets, despite the large sequencing depth. The genetic and exposure-history diversity represented was limited by the small number of donors. Approximately 4.8% of naive CD4, 3.5% of naive CD8, around 2.3% of memory CD4, and more than 0.35% of memory CD8 clonotypes were shared across a few donors. Higher generation probabilities were observed for clonotypes shared by all four sorted-subset donors than for non-shared clonotypes. Estimated clonotype richness was generally larger for naive than for memory subsets. Based on pairwise subsampling, the degree of clonotype sharing among donors was expected to be affected by sequencing depth.

For the CD8 naive samples, CD45RO-negative cells were positively selected for CCR7, yielding a CD45RA+CCR7+ population from which TemRA cells were excluded. The donors were healthy, HIV-negative adults with no recently reported acute infections or vaccinations. All donors were Caucasian adults living in Nashville, Tennessee, USA. Blood was obtained by leukapheresis, after which PBMCs were separated by Ficoll-Histopaque density gradient centrifugation and cryopreserved in liquid nitrogen vapor phase. Analytical flow cytometry was used to check the purity and quantity of every magnetically sorted T cell population. Genomic DNA was isolated from every sorted fraction and measured by UV absorbance on a Nanodrop 2000c. A note on this clone: It has no known antigen specificity. Per-base qualities were not stored, and no clone one base away is much larger.

Using the deep immunoSEQ assay, TCR CDR3 regions were amplified from genomic DNA by multiplex PCR. Genomic DNA extracted from each cell subset was distributed evenly over all wells of several immunoSEQ 96-well plates, and each plate served as one replicate. For sorted subsets, around 0.2 ug genomic DNA, equal to about 30,000 T cell genomes, was loaded into each replicate PCR. Purified libraries were measured with a Qubit 3.0 fluorometer, size-checked on a Bioanalyzer 2100, and measured again with the KAPA Library Quantification kit. Every immunoSEQ 96-well plate was sequenced on a separate single-read 150-cycle Illumina NextSeq 550 flow cell. As for the authors' bioinformatics: The immunoSEQ output contained only junctional sequences without quality scores, so filtering could not match that applied to full-length reads. To assign V/J genes and CDR3, sequences were annotated against IMGT germline references using PyIR, a Python wrapper for IgBLAST v1.9. Reads were removed for weak V/J assignments (E-value above 1e-6), missing CDR3, stop codons, out-of-frame junctions, or ambiguous translated residues. V3J clonotypes were defined by identical inferred V gene, J gene, and CDR3 amino acid sequence. The percentage overlap between two repertoires was calculated by dividing the number of shared unique clonotypes by the size of the smaller repertoire. Three approaches were used to assess repertoire richness: RTK rarefaction, the Chao1 estimator, and Recon v2.1 estimates of unobserved clonotypes. Generation probabilities for all TCRbeta clonotypes obtained by the gDNA method from four donors were computed using OLGA. The immuneACCESS repertoire file appears here via TCRdb, limited to in-frame rearrangements. These files lack a portion of the clones; in checked studies, under half of the deficit traces to unresolved V genes, and the cause of the others is not known. V, J and clone size derive from that table, while D and trimming were established from the DNA sequence. The sample profile shows over 2 million clones; about 95% of them were found once. The ten largest clones take up roughly 1.1% of the sample.

From the cysteine through the phenylalanine, the CDR3 covers 16 amino acids. CDR3 DNA only is kept here, 48 bases in frame from base 1. V sheds 0 bases and J sheds 7 bases, leaving 16 bases between their ends. CDR1 and CDR2 are read off the germline V gene (reference sequence) as MNHNY and SVGAGI. Sequenced input: naive CD8+ T cells sorted from blood. The cell subset or site label of this sample denotes: CD45RA+CCR7+. The chain couples TRBV6-6 to TRBJ2-1, with the D assignment possibly TRBD1 or TRBD2, given 5 matching bases for each. This clonotype was obtained from a man aged 18 to 30 in good health. This receptor carries the CDR3 CASSYSEGIYRNEQFF. The nucleotide sequence reads TGTGCCAGCAGTTACTCTGAGGGGATTTATCGGAATGAGCAGTTCTTC.